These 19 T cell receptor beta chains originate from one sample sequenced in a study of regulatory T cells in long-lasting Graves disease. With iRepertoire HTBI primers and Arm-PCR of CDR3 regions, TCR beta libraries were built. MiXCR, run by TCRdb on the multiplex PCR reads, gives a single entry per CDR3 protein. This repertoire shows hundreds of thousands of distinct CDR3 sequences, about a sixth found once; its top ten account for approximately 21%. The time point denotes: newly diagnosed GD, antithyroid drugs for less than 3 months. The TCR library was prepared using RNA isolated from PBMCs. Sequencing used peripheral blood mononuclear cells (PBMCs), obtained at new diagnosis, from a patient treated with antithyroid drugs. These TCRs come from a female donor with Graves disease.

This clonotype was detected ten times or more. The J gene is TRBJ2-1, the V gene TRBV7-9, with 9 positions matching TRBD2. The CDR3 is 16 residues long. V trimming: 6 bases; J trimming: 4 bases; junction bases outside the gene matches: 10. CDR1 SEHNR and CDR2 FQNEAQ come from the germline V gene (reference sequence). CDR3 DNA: TGTGCCAGCAGTTCTCGCAGCGGGGGGAAATACAATGAGCAGTTCTTC. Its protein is CASSSRSGGKYNEQFF.

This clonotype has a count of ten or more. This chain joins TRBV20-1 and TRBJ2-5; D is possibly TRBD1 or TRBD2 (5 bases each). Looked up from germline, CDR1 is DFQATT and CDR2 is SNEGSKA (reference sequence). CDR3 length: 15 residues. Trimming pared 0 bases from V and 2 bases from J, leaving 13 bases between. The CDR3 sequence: CSARDPGTDQETQYF. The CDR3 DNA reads TGCAGTGCTAGAGATCCGGGGACGGATCAAGAGACCCAGTACTTC.

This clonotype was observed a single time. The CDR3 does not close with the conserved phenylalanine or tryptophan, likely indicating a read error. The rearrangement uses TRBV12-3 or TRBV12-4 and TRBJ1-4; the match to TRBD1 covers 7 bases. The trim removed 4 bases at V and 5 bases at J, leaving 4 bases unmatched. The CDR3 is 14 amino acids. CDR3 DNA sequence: TGTGCCAGCAGTTCGGGACAGACAAATGAAAAACTGTTTTCT. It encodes CASSSGQTNEKLFS.

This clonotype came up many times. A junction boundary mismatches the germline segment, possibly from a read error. CDR3 DNA: TGTGCCACCAGACCGGACATGGGCTCATTT. Translated: CATRPDMGSF. The chain recombines TRBV18 with TRBJ1-1, with TRBD1 as a possible D gene (5 bases). CDR3 length: 10 residues. Germline V gene lookup returns CDR1 KGHSH and CDR2 LQKENI.

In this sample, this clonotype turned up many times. CDR3 protein: CATSDRDREGANYGYTF. The CDR3, as DNA: TGTGCCACCAGTGACCGTGACAGGGAGGGGGCTAACTATGGCTACACCTTC. The V gene is TRBV24-1, the J gene TRBJ1-2; 7 positions agree with TRBD1. The CDR3 length is 17 residues. The junction had 10 bases not matched to a gene; V was cut back by 4 bases and J by 0 bases. Germline values: CDR1 KGHDR, CDR2 SFDVKD.

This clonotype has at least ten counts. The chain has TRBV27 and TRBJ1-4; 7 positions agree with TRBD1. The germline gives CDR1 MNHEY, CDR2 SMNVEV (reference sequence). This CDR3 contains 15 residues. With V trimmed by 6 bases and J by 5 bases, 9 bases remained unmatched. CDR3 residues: CASSSQGGRNEKLFF. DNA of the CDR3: TGTGCCAGCAGCTCCCAGGGGGGAAGGAATGAAAAACTGTTTTTT.

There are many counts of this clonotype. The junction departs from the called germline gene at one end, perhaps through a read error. CDR3 amino acids: CASGSGPISPSGVF. The CDR3 nucleotides read TGTGCTAGTGGTTCGGGACCAATCAGCCCCAGCGGGGTTTTT. V is TRBV12-5 and J is TRBJ1-5; tentative D call: TRBD1 (5 bases). The germline V gene has CDR1 LGHNT and CDR2 FRNRAP. The CDR3 extends over 14 amino acids.

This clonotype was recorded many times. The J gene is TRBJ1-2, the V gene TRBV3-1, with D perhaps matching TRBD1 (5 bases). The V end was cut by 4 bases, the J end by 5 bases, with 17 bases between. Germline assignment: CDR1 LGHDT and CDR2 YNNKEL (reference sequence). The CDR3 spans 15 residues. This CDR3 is CASSPYRGEPYGYTF. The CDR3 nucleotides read TGTGCCAGCAGCCCCTATCGGGGGGAGCCTTATGGCTACACCTTC.

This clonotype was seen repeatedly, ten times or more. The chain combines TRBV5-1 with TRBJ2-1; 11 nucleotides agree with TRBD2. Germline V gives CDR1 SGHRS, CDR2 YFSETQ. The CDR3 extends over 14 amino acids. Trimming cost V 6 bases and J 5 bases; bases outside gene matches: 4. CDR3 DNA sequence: TGCGCCAGCAAACTAGCGGGGGCCCACAATGAGCAGTTCTTC. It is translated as CASKLAGAHNEQFF.

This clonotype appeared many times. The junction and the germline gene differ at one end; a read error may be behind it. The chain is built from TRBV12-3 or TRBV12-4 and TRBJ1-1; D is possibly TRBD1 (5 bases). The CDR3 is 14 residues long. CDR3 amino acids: CASTLGRMNTKAFF. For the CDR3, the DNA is TGTGCCAGCACCTTGGGACGGATGAACACTAAAGCTTTCTTT.

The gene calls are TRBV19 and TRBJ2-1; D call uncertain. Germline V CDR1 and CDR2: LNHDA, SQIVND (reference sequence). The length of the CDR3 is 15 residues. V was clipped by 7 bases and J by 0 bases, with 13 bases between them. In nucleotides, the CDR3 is TGTGCCAGTACCCCCGGTCCGGGCTCCTACAATGAGCAGTTCTTC. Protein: CASTPGPGSYNEQFF.

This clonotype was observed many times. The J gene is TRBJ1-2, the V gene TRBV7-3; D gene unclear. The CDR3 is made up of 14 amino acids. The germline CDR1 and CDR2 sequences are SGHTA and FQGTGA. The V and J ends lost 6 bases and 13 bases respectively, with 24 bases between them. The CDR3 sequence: CASRPDQRAAAFTF. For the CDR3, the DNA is TGTGCCAGCAGGCCAGATCAACGGGCCGCCGCGTTCACCTTC.

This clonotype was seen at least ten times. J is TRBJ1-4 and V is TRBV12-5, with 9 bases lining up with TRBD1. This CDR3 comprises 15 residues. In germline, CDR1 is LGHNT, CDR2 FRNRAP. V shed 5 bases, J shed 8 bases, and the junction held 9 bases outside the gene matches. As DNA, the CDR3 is TGTGCTAGTGGTCGTGGACAGGGGTTTTCCGAAAAACTGTTTTTT. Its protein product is CASGRGQGFSEKLFF.

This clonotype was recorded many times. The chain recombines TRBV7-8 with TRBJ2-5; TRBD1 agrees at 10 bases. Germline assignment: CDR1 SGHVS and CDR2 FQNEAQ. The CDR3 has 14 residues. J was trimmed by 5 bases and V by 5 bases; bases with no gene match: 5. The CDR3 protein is CASSPTGGVETQYF. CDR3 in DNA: TGTGCCAGCAGCCCGACAGGGGGCGTCGAGACCCAGTACTTC.

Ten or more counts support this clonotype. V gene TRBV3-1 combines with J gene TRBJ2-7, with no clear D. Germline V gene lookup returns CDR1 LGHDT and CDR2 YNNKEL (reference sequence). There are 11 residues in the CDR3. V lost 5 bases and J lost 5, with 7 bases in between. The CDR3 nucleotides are TGTGCCAGCAGCTGGAACAACGAGCAGTACTTC. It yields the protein CASSWNNEQYF.

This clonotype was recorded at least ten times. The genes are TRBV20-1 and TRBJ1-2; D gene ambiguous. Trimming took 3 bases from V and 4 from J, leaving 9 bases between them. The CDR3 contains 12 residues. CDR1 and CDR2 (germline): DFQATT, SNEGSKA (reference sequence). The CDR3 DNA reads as TGCAGTGCTAGTCGGCGTTTCTATGGCTACACCTTC. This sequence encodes CSASRRFYGYTF.

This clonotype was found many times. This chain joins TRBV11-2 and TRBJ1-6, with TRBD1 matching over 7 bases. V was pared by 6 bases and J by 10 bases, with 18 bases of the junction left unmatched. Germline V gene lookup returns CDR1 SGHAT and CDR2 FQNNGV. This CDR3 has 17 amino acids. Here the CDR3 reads CASSLPTWTGIRSPLHF. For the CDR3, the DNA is TGTGCCAGCAGTCTTCCGACATGGACAGGAATTAGGTCACCCCTCCACTTT.

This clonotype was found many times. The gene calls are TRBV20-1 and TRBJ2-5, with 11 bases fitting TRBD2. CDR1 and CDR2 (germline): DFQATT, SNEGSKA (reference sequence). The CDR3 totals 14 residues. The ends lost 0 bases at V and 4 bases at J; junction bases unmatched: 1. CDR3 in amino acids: CSARDLAGGETQYF. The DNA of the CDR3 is TGCAGTGCTAGAGATCTAGCGGGGGGAGAGACCCAGTACTTC.

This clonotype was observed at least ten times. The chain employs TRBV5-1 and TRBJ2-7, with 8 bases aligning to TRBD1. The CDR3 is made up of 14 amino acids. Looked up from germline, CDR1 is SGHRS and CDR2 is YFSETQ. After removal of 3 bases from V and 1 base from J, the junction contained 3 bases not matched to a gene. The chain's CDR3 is CASSSNRGSYEQYF. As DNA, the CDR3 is TGCGCCAGCAGCTCTAACAGGGGGTCCTACGAGCAGTACTTC. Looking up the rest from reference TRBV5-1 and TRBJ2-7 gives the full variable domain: KAGVTQTPRYLIKTRGQQVTLSCSPISGHRSVSWYQQTPGQGLQFLFEYFSETQRNKGNFPGRFSGRQFSNSRSEMNVSTLELGDSALYLCASSSNRGSYEQYFGPGTRLTVT.